This T cell receptor (beta chain) originates from a study of CD8 T cells in Susac syndrome. A quantity of roughly 0.5 to 1 ug RNA underwent reverse transcription using random hexamers. By means of immunoSEQ multiplex PCR, TCR beta CDR3 spanning 54 Vbeta and 13 Jbeta underwent amplification. TCRdb independently ran MiXCR on the immunoSEQ multiplex PCR reads; one entry per CDR3 protein. The sample holds about 180,000 distinct CDR3 sequences, approximately 94% seen once. Sequencing of TCR beta drew on CD8+ and CD4+ T cells from blood. The multiple sclerosis controls consisted of treatment-naive patients with relapsing-remitting disease, either stable or active. Isolation of CD8+ and CD4+ T cells was performed negatively, whereas enrichment of TEMRA cells was done by FACS. V trimming: 5 bases; J trimming: 3 bases; junction bases outside the gene matches: 8. Germline V gene lookup returns CDR1 LNHDA and CDR2 SQIVND (reference sequence). This CDR3 has 15 amino acids.

This TCR derives from a human donor with multiple sclerosis. The source material was CD4+ T cells from PBMCs. The chain has TRBV19 and TRBJ2-5, with 8 bases matching TRBD1. The CDR3 region is CASSLGQGLEETQYF. CDR3 nucleotide sequence: TGTGCCAGTAGTCTCGGACAGGGCTTGGAAGAGACCCAGTACTTC.